The rows below give T cell receptor beta chains drawn from one sample of a study of shared clonotypes between healthy human individuals. Assay: immunoSEQ multiplex PCR; the TCRdb copy retains only in-frame clones and omits some. Seen here are a few million clones, 93% observed once, and the top ten hold 0.39%. Source material: naive CD4+ T cells from PBMCs. The receptors shown here come from a man aged 18 to 29 in good health. Some clones in this sample may be carry-over from other donors' samples. Each CDR3 is given with its conserved first and last residue. Size values are once, few and many counts, or a class for expanded clones, and some rows have none.

cdr3_aa j_call v_call clone_size
CASSLAEWSYSYEQYF TRBJ2-7 TRBV5-1 .
CASSLVGRGLQPQHF TRBJ1-5 TRBV6-5 .
CASTPLGTGELFF TRBJ2-2 TRBV9 .
CASSSSGDYGYTF TRBJ1-2 TRBV28 .
CASSLDSNTEAFF TRBJ1-1 TRBV11-1 .
CATLSAENTEAFF TRBJ1-1 TRBV27 .
CASSARDGMIQETQYF TRBJ2-5 TRBV11-2 .
CASSPTRDRGYGYTF TRBJ1-2 TRBV7-8 few
CASSSPGEETQYF TRBJ2-5 TRBV5-1 .
CAWNRGQSQETQYF TRBJ2-5 TRBV30 .
CASSIRGSGELFF TRBJ2-2 TRBV19 few
CASSPPGTEAFF TRBJ1-1 TRBV18 .
CASSTVRRPAPYEQYF TRBJ2-7 TRBV11-2 .
CASNGGWGGEKLFF TRBJ1-4 TRBV19 once
CASSDKPWDLAYGYTF TRBJ1-2 TRBV19 .
CASSQGENIQYF TRBJ2-4 TRBV10-3 .
CASSSPSGELFF TRBJ2-2 TRBV28 .
CASSLGDTQYF TRBJ2-3 TRBV5-8 .
CASSHRLGVSGNTIYF TRBJ1-3 TRBV4-3 .
CASSLNAGYNEQFF TRBJ2-1 TRBV5-1 .
CASSRETTRPQHF TRBJ1-5 TRBV19 .
CAISESRLMNTEAFF TRBJ1-1 TRBV10-3 .
CASSKQGTGANVLTF TRBJ2-6 TRBV7-3 .
CASSKSRYQETQYF TRBJ2-5 TRBV6-5 .
CAWRQLGTSNTEAFF TRBJ1-1 TRBV30 .
CASSSRLDTYQQYF TRBJ2-7 TRBV11-2 .
CASTTGGLAALQGTQYF TRBJ2-5 TRBV7-9 .
CSVQEVHSTDTQYF TRBJ2-3 TRBV29-1 .
CAGRTGRGTSGTNIQYF TRBJ2-4 TRBV30 .
CASRTLGDPTYEQYF TRBJ2-7 TRBV11-2 .
CASSYTTTRRAQYF TRBJ2-5 TRBV6-5 .
CASSIKTGSSQPQHF TRBJ1-5 TRBV19 .
CASSLVLGRGGQPQHF TRBJ1-5 TRBV7-2 .
CASRRTGQETQYF TRBJ2-5 TRBV6-5 .
CASSRPGLAVSNEQFF TRBJ2-1 TRBV28 .
CSVGQGRVEQYF . TRBV29-1 .
CSARGSVTNYGYTF TRBJ1-2 TRBV29-1 once
CASSFPRDTQQFF TRBJ2-1 TRBV7-9 .
CASSPPSENTEAFF TRBJ1-1 TRBV18 .
CASSWPAVSTGELFF TRBJ2-2 TRBV7-9 .
CASSLAGSSYNEQFF TRBJ2-1 TRBV28 few
CASSYRFVGGSGYTF TRBJ1-2 TRBV27 .
CASSQDLADKAFF TRBJ1-1 TRBV14 .
CASSQDRRETQYF TRBJ2-5 TRBV5-6 .
CASSLGAGDPRAVNEKLFF TRBJ1-4 TRBV11-2 .
CASSSDREGDTQYF TRBJ2-3 TRBV28 .
CASNQGWDEQYF TRBJ2-7 TRBV2 .
CASSLRGYSGNTIYF TRBJ1-3 TRBV5-6 .
CASSPEGRGNEQFF TRBJ2-1 TRBV7-3 .